A selection of T cell receptor beta chains follows, all from one sample in a study of metastatic and nonmetastatic thyroid tumors. MiXCR re-clonotyped the PCR reads for TCRdb. The table records about 40,000 clones, approximately 10% of them present only once. The specimen was blood. These receptors came from a female donor with papillary thyroid cancer or a benign thyroid nodule (not recorded which). Some clones in this sample may be carry-over from other donors' samples. Each CDR3 is given without its conserved first and last residue. The order of the fields is J gene, clone size, V gene, CDR3 protein. Size is stated as once, few, many, or a class for an expanded clone.

J gene: TRBJ1-2; clone size: many; V gene: TRBV19; CDR3 protein: ASSIDAPTGGEVGYT
J gene: TRBJ1-2; clone size: many; V gene: TRBV9; CDR3 protein: ASSDPRDRPNYGYT
J gene: TRBJ1-6; clone size: many; V gene: TRBV9; CDR3 protein: ASSASPTGGNSPLH
J gene: TRBJ2-5; clone size: many; V gene: TRBV5-1; CDR3 protein: ASNSSPGETQY
J gene: TRBJ2-3; clone size: many; V gene: TRBV24-1; CDR3 protein: ATSETGGTDTQY
J gene: TRBJ2-2; clone size: many; V gene: TRBV6-1; CDR3 protein: ASSDPAGLTGELF
J gene: TRBJ1-1; clone size: many; V gene: TRBV18; CDR3 protein: ASSPARDTEAF
J gene: TRBJ2-5; clone size: many; V gene: TRBV2; CDR3 protein: ASRQSRETQY
J gene: TRBJ2-1; clone size: many; V gene: TRBV11-3; CDR3 protein: ASSLVESSYNEQF
J gene: TRBJ2-3; clone size: many; V gene: TRBV5-1; CDR3 protein: ASSSVLDTQY
J gene: TRBJ2-7; clone size: many; V gene: TRBV7-2; CDR3 protein: ASSEQGVSYEQY